This entry lists 3 T cell receptor beta chains sequenced from one sample in a study of read filtering for tumor transcriptome and immune sequencing. This library used roughly 400 ng RNA and molecular barcoded adaptors spanning alpha/delta and beta/gamma chains. TCRdb reprocessed the reads with MiXCR, giving one entry per CDR3 protein. The profile shows roughly 480 distinct CDR3 sequences, 77% of them singletons. The sample was a population of CD138-negative cells sorted from bone marrow. These receptors all come from a donor aged 40 or over with multiple myeloma. This table probably holds off-target reads from a library built for another chain.

V usage is TRBV7-9 and J usage is TRBJ2-5; D gene unclear. V was trimmed by 3 bases and J by 5 bases, leaving 7 bases between them. Germline CDR1 and CDR2: SEHNR and FQNEAQ (reference sequence). The CDR3 has 12 residues. CDR3: CASSLKGETQYF. The CDR3, as DNA: TGTGCCAGCAGCTTGAAGGGTGAGACCCAGTACTTC. Full variable domain (outside the CDR3, taken from reference TRBV7-9 and TRBJ2-5): DTGVSQNPRHKITKRGQNVTFRCDPISEHNRLYWYRQTLGQGPEFLTYFQNEAQLEKSRLLSDRFSAERPKGSFSTLEIQRTEQGDSAMYLCASSLKGETQYFGPGTRLLVL.

In nucleotides, the CDR3 is TGTGCCAGCAGCTTATTGAAGGAGCAGTTCTTC. Amino acids: CASSLLKEQFF. The chain recombines TRBV7-2 with TRBJ2-1, with D unresolved. The V end was cut by 2 bases, the J end by 10 bases, with 6 bases between. This CDR3 is 11 amino acids long. Germline V lookup: CDR1 SGHTA, CDR2 FQGNSA.

The chain links TRBV27 to TRBJ1-3, with 8 bases lining up with TRBD1. The CDR3 has 14 amino acids. Germline loops: CDR1 MNHEY, CDR2 SMNVEV (reference sequence). Trimming cost V 4 bases and J 4 bases; bases outside gene matches: 3. This CDR3 reads CASSSGGVGNTIYF. The CDR3 DNA reads as TGTGCCAGCAGTTCAGGGGGCGTAGGAAACACCATATATTTT.